What follows describes a single T cell receptor beta chain. From germline, CDR1 is PRHDT and CDR2 FYEKMQ (reference sequence). V lost 5 bases to trimming and J lost 0 bases, with 8 bases between them. This CDR3 is 15 amino acids long. This specimen belongs to a study of blood T cell repertoires in COVID-19. The overall study: Sites across the United States, Italy and Spain contributed samples from acute and convalescent COVID-19. T cells, B-cell-depleted T cells, or PBMCs provided the cDNA or gDNA that served as material.

Authors' data handling: By means of reference gene primer amplification, nucleated cell counts were estimated. Data came from immunoSEQ multiplex PCR; TCRdb stores just in-frame clones and leaves some out. From that table come the V and J calls and clone size; the DNA was used to work out D and trimming. The sample carries approximately 100,000 clones, around 81% recorded once. This chain joins TRBV13 and TRBJ2-6; possible D gene TRBD1, 6 bases. Specimen: peripheral blood. The sequence was obtained from a human donor in a cohort sampled during active COVID-19. The CDR3 bases are TGTGCCAGCAGCACAGGGTCCTCTGGGGCCAACGTCCTGACTTTC. Translation: CASSTGSSGANVLTF.